Reported below is one TCR beta chain. Germline CDR1 reads GTSNPN; CDR2 reads SVGIG (reference sequence). CDR3 length: 11 amino acids. Trimming shortened V by 2 bases and J by 10 bases, and 11 bases separated the two germline ends. The sample comes from a study of blood T cell repertoires in COVID-19. At the level of the study: Sites across the United States, Italy and Spain contributed samples from acute and convalescent COVID-19. PBMCs, B-cell-depleted T cells, or T cells provided the cDNA or gDNA that made up the material.

The authors' processing: The authors estimated nucleated cell counts from reference gene primer amplification. TCRdb keeps only in-frame clones here, not all; method: immunoSEQ multiplex PCR. From that table come the V and J calls and clone size; the DNA was used to work out D and trimming. The table records over 150,000 clones, 83% of them present only once. The sequence derives from a woman of 80 years or more with acute or convalescent COVID-19. The gene calls are TRBV30 and TRBJ1-2, with D unclear. Input material: peripheral blood. The CDR3 is CAWSLGRHYTF. The CDR3 region has the DNA TGTGCCTGGAGTCTGGGCAGACACTACACCTTC.